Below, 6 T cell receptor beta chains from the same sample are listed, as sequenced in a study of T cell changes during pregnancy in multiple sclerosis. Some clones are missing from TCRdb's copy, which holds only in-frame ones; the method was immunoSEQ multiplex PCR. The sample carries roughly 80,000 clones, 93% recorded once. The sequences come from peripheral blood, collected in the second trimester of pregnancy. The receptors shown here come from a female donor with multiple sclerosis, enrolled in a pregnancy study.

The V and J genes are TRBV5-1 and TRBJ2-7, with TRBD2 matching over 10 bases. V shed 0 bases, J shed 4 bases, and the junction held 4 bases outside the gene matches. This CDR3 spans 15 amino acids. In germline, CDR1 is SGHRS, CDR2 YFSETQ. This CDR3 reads CASSLDPSGGYEQYF. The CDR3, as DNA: TGCGCCAGCAGCTTGGATCCTAGCGGGGGTTACGAGCAGTACTTC.

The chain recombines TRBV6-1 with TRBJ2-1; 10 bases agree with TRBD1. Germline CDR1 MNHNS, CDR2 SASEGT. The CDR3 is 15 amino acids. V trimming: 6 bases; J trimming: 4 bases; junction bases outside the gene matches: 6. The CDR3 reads CASSVDRGRYNEQFF. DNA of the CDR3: TGTGCCAGCAGCGTGGACAGGGGGAGGTACAATGAGCAGTTCTTC.

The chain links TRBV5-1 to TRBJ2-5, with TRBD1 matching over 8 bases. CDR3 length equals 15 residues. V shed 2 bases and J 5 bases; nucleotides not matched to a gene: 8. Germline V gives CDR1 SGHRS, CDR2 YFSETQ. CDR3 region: CASSLSGGGYETQYF. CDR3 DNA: TGCGCCAGCAGCTTATCAGGGGGCGGGTACGAGACCCAGTACTTC.

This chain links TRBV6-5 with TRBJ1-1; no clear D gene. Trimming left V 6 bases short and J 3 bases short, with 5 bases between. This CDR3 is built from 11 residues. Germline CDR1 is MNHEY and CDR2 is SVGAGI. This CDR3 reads CASRQYTEAFF. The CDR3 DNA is TGTGCCAGCAGACAGTACACTGAAGCTTTCTTT.

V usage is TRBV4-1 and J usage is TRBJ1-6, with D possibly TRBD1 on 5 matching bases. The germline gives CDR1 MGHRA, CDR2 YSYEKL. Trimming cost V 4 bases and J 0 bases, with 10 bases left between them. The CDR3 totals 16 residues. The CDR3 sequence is CASSPTGDSYNSPLHF. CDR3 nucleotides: TGCGCCAGCAGCCCTACGGGGGACTCCTATAATTCACCCCTCCACTTT.

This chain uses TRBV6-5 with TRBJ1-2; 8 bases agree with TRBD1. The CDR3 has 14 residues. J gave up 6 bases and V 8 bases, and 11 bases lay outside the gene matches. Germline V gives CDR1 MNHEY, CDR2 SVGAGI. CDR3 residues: CASRYWTGSDGYTF. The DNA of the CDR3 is TGTGCCAGCCGATACTGGACAGGGAGTGATGGCTACACCTTC.